This entry is about one T cell receptor (beta chain). Its specificity is not known. After isolation, RNA underwent reverse transcription to generate cDNA as the sequencing template. Using immunoSEQ multiplex PCR, the repertoire was profiled, and TCRdb retains in-frame clones only, with some absent. This table has about 180,000 clones, approximately 53% appearing once. The sample is drawn from a study of CD8+ T cells in alopecia areata. Study-wide points: Higher clonality than in normal scalp was seen in lesional scalp, especially alopecia totalis/universalis. In scalp, tofacitinib significantly decreased clonality and expanded CD8+ clones among the top 100.

The CDR3 contains 12 residues. Germline lookup yields CDR1 SGHAT and CDR2 FQNNGV. The germline V and J ends were trimmed by 2 bases and 7 bases, with 6 bases remaining between them. Treatment specified: oral pan-JAK inhibitor, 5-10 mg twice daily. Sequenced material: CD8+ T cells sorted from blood, taken at week 24, from a patient treated with tofacitinib. This chain uses TRBV11-2 with TRBJ2-1, with D perhaps matching TRBD1 (5 bases). The clonotype was recovered from a human donor with alopecia areata. In nucleotides, the CDR3 is TGTGCCAGCAGCTTATCAGGGAATGAGCAGTTCTTC. Translation gives CASSLSGNEQFF.